Each of the 10 T cell receptor beta chains below was sequenced from the same sample in a study of chemoradiotherapy in HPV16-positive cancers. Generated by immunoSEQ multiplex PCR, the TCRdb table keeps only in-frame clones and is missing some. The sample carries about 22,000 clones, roughly 89% recorded once. The starting material was blood, obtained from a patient who underwent chemoradiotherapy. These receptors all come from a human donor with HPV-associated anogenital cancer.

The genes are TRBV19 and TRBJ2-1, with 8 bases aligning to TRBD1. V dropped 4 bases and J dropped 4; count of bases not matched to a gene: 6. This CDR3 comprises 15 residues. Germline CDR1 and CDR2: LNHDA and SQIVND (reference sequence). For the CDR3, the DNA is TGTGCCAGTAGTACGACCGGGACAGGATACAATGAGCAGTTCTTC. Translating it yields CASSTTGTGYNEQFF. Combining the CDR3 with reference TRBV19 and TRBJ2-1 gives the whole variable domain DGGITQSPKYLFRKEGQNVTLSCEQNLNHDAMYWYRQDPGQGLRLIYYSQIVNDFQKGDIAEGYSVSREKKESFPLTVTSAQKNPTAFYLCASSTTGTGYNEQFFGPGTRLTVL.

J is TRBJ2-1 and V is TRBV7-6; unclear D gene. Per the germline V gene, CDR1 is SGHVS and CDR2 is FNYEAQ. This CDR3 has 16 amino acids. Trimming removed 0 bases from V and 4 bases from J, with 13 bases in between. CDR3 region: CASSLALLPEYNEQFF. In DNA, the CDR3 is TGTGCCAGCAGCTTAGCGTTACTCCCTGAGTACAATGAGCAGTTCTTC.

This clone occurred a few times. The rearrangement uses TRBV7-2 and TRBJ1-2; maybe TRBD1 (5 bases). There are 14 residues in the CDR3. Germline CDR1 reads SGHTA; CDR2 reads FQGNSA. V was pared by 5 bases and J by 7 bases, with 17 bases between. The CDR3, as DNA: TGTGCCAGCAGCCAGATGGGAGGGGCGGGTGGCTACACCTTC. Protein product: CASSQMGGAGGYTF.

This rearrangement joins TRBV2 to TRBJ2-3, with 10 positions matching TRBD1. Germline CDR1 and CDR2: SNHLY and FYNNEI. There are 13 residues in the CDR3. Germline trimming cut 9 bases from V and 3 bases from J; bases unmatched to any gene: 3. The CDR3 DNA reads TGTGCCAGAGACAGGGGGCAGACAGATACGCAGTATTTT. It specifies CARDRGQTDTQYF.

This chain uses TRBV9 with TRBJ2-1, with D possibly called TRBD1 or TRBD2 (7 bases each). V lost 3 bases to trimming and J lost 8 bases, with 15 bases between them. CDR1 is SGDLS and CDR2 is YYNGEE in the germline V gene. CDR3 length: 14 amino acids. The CDR3 DNA sequence: TGTGCCAGCAGCGCAAACAGGGGAGGGGATGAGCAGTTCTTC. Its translation: CASSANRGGDEQFF.

The chain has TRBV6-6 and TRBJ1-1; 7 bases match TRBD1. From germline, CDR1 is MNHNY and CDR2 SVGAGI (reference sequence). The CDR3 loop spans 13 amino acids. The V gene end was trimmed by 2 bases and the J gene end by 7 bases; junction bases not matched to a gene: 4. The CDR3 protein is CASSYRGRGEAFF. CDR3 in DNA: TGTGCCAGCAGTTACAGGGGGCGGGGTGAAGCTTTCTTT.

The chain carries TRBV5-1 and TRBJ2-7; TRBD1 matches at 7 bases. This CDR3 region has 12 residues. Germline CDR1 SGHRS, CDR2 YFSETQ. J was trimmed by 7 bases and V by 2 bases; bases with no gene match: 3. CDR3 sequence (DNA): TGCGCCAGCAGCTTCAACAGGGGTGAGCAGTACTTC. Amino acids: CASSFNRGEQYF.

The rearrangement uses TRBV7-9 and TRBJ1-1; TRBD1 agrees at 9 bases. J gave up 7 bases and V 5 bases, and 5 bases lay outside the gene matches. The CDR3 consists of 13 residues. Germline CDR1 SEHNR, CDR2 FQNEAQ (reference sequence). The CDR3 DNA follows: TGTGCCAGCAGCCCAACAGGGGGCGGTGAAGCTTTCTTT. Protein product: CASSPTGGGEAFF.

V usage is TRBV6-4 and J usage is TRBJ2-1; D is possibly TRBD2 (5 bases). In germline, CDR1 is MRHNA, CDR2 SNTAGT. V dropped 6 bases and J dropped 9 bases, with 18 bases sitting between them. The CDR3 has 14 amino acids. The CDR3 protein is CASSPTSSVSEQFF. The CDR3 DNA reads as TGTGCCAGCAGCCCTACTAGTAGCGTTAGTGAGCAGTTCTTC.

V usage is TRBV4-1 and J usage is TRBJ2-2; D call uncertain. V lost 6 bases to trimming and J lost 5 bases, with 10 bases between them. The V gene's germline CDR1 is MGHRA and CDR2 YSYEKL. The CDR3 is 13 amino acids. CDR3 nucleotides: TGCGCCAGCAGTCTGAGAGCGACCGGGGAGCTGTTTTTT. This encodes CASSLRATGELFF.